The clone carrying this T cell receptor beta chain was counted once. This entry belongs to a study of blood T cell repertoires in COVID-19. Per the authors' pipeline: Amplifying reference gene primers gave estimates of nucleated cell counts. Profiled with immunoSEQ multiplex PCR; TCRdb holds only in-frame clones, not every one. The D gene and trimming were derived from the DNA, and the V and J assignments and clone size from that table. The profile shows about 400,000 clones, roughly 89% of them singletons. This CDR3 contains 15 residues. The V end was cut by 3 bases, the J end by 1 base, with 12 bases between. The germline gives CDR1 SEHNR, CDR2 FQNEAQ (reference sequence).

Sequences were obtained from peripheral blood. This chain uses TRBV7-9 with TRBJ1-1; D is perhaps TRBD1 (6 bases). This receptor was obtained from a woman aged 30 to 39 with acute or convalescent COVID-19. The CDR3 sequence: CASSFPGDPNTEAFF. CDR3 nucleotide sequence: TGTGCCAGCAGCTTCCCAGGGGACCCGAACACTGAAGCTTTCTTT.